The present TCR beta chain was sequenced within a study of radiotherapy plus CTLA-4 blockade in lung cancer. Study-wide background: Objective responses were observed in around 17% of patients, and disease control was achieved by about 30%.

With ipilimumab providing CTLA-4 blockade, focal radiation was administered to patients who had chemo-refractory metastatic non-small-cell lung cancer. The germline V gene has CDR1 MNHNS and CDR2 SASEGT. Germline trimming cut 0 bases from V and 8 bases from J; bases unmatched to any gene: 4. This CDR3 region has 15 residues. The assay was immunoSEQ multiplex PCR, and TCRdb's table has in-frame clones only and misses some. Of over 85,000 clones listed, around nine tenths were seen once; the top ten hold nearly 5%. J is TRBJ2-1 and V is TRBV6-1; 10 bases are a match to TRBD2. The material sequenced was peripheral blood, taken from a patient treated with radiotherapy plus ipilimumab. The origin of this receptor is a human donor with non-small cell lung cancer that progressed on radiotherapy plus ipilimumab. CDR3 protein: CASSEASGRRDEQFF. CDR3 bases: TGTGCCAGCAGTGAAGCTAGCGGGAGGAGAGATGAGCAGTTCTTC.